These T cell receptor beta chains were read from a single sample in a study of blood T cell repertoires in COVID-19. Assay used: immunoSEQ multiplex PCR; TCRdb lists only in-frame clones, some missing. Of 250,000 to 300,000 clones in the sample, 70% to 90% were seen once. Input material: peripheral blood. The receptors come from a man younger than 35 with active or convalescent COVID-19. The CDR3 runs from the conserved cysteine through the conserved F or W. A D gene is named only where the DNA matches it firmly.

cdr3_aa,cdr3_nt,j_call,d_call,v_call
CASLTVGGEKLFF,TGTGCCAGCCTGACCGTCGGGGGTGAAAAACTGTTTTTT,TRBJ1-4,-,TRBV18
CATSVSSGAINEQFF,TGTGCCACCAGTGTTAGTAGCGGGGCTATCAATGAGCAGTTCTTC,TRBJ2-1,TRBD2,TRBV24-1
CASSLTGLDEQYF,TGCGCCAGCAGCTTAACAGGGCTCGACGAGCAGTACTTC,TRBJ2-7,-,TRBV5-1
CASRSRGDTQYF,TGTGCCAGCAGGTCAAGGGGGGATACGCAGTATTTT,TRBJ2-3,-,TRBV11-3
CASSWDRVADTQYF,TGTGCCAGCAGCTGGGACAGGGTAGCAGATACGCAGTATTTT,TRBJ2-3,TRBD1,TRBV11-2
CASSQENAGEGYTF,TGCGCCAGCAGCCAGGAAAATGCAGGGGAGGGCTACACCTTC,TRBJ1-2,-,TRBV4-1
CASSALQYSNQPQHF,TGTGCCAGCAGCGCATTGCAGTATAGCAATCAGCCCCAGCATTTT,TRBJ1-5,-,TRBV7-2
CASSFLMGGEETQYF,TGTGCCAGCAGTTTCCTCATGGGGGGGGAGGAGACCCAGTACTTC,TRBJ2-5,TRBD2,TRBV27
CASSYTGKTEAFF,TGTGCCAGCAGTTACACAGGAAAGACTGAAGCTTTCTTT,TRBJ1-1,-,TRBV6-5
CASSPTSGRGEQYF,TGTGCCAGCAGCCCCACTAGCGGGAGAGGCGAGCAGTACTTC,TRBJ2-7,TRBD2,TRBV7-3
CASSLGGQGRNEQFF,TGTGCCAGCAGTTTAGGGGGCCAGGGACGGAATGAGCAGTTCTTC,TRBJ2-1,-,TRBV27
CASRGDRNTEAFF,TGTGCCAGCAGGGGGGACAGGAACACTGAAGCTTTCTTT,TRBJ1-1,TRBD1,TRBV2
CASTDRVGQYF,TGTGCCAGCACCGACAGGGTGGGGCAGTACTTC,TRBJ2-7,TRBD1,TRBV28
CASSQNTEAFF,TGTGCCAGCAGCCAGAACACTGAAGCTTTCTTT,TRBJ1-1,-,TRBV7-9
CASSLGLAGGPDTQYF,TGTGCTAGCAGCTTGGGACTAGCGGGAGGCCCGGATACGCAGTATTTT,TRBJ2-3,TRBD2,TRBV7-7
CASIAENTEAFF,TGTGCCAGCATAGCGGAGAACACTGAAGCTTTCTTT,TRBJ1-1,-,TRBV28
CASSLHHGTNEKLFF,TGTGCCAGCAGCTTACATCACGGAACTAATGAAAAACTGTTTTTT,TRBJ1-4,-,TRBV7-9